This T cell receptor (beta chain) emerged from a study of OX40 agonist ivuxolimab in advanced cancers. Across the whole study: Melanoma, hepatocellular carcinoma, head and neck or renal cell cancer occurred in dose-escalation patients. Study results and limitations: Expanded peripheral T cells had an undetermined antigen specificity. Dose levels from 0.1 to 3.0 mg/kg saw CD4+ and CD8+ blood T cells expand clonally by week 6.

Turning to this clone: Its target is not known.

Repertoires were generated with immunoSEQ multiplex PCR, while TCRdb's copy carries only in-frame clones and drops some. The table lists around 74,000 clones, 65% to 90% of them singletons. Autoimmune disease history or systemic immunosuppression disqualified patients. Trimming took 0 bases from V and 7 from J, leaving 15 bases between them. This CDR3 contains 15 residues. Germline values: CDR1 LGHNA, CDR2 YSLEER. The V gene is TRBV4-3, the J gene TRBJ1-2; maybe TRBD1 (5 bases). The sequencing here drew on CD4+ or CD8+ T cells sorted from blood, taken in a trial of the OX40 agonist ivuxolimab. The clonotype comes from an adult with an advanced solid tumor such as melanoma, head and neck, liver or kidney cancer. The CDR3 loop reads CASSQDRPGLSGYTF. The CDR3 DNA follows: TGCGCCAGCAGCCAAGATCGTCCAGGGTTGAGTGGCTACACCTTC.